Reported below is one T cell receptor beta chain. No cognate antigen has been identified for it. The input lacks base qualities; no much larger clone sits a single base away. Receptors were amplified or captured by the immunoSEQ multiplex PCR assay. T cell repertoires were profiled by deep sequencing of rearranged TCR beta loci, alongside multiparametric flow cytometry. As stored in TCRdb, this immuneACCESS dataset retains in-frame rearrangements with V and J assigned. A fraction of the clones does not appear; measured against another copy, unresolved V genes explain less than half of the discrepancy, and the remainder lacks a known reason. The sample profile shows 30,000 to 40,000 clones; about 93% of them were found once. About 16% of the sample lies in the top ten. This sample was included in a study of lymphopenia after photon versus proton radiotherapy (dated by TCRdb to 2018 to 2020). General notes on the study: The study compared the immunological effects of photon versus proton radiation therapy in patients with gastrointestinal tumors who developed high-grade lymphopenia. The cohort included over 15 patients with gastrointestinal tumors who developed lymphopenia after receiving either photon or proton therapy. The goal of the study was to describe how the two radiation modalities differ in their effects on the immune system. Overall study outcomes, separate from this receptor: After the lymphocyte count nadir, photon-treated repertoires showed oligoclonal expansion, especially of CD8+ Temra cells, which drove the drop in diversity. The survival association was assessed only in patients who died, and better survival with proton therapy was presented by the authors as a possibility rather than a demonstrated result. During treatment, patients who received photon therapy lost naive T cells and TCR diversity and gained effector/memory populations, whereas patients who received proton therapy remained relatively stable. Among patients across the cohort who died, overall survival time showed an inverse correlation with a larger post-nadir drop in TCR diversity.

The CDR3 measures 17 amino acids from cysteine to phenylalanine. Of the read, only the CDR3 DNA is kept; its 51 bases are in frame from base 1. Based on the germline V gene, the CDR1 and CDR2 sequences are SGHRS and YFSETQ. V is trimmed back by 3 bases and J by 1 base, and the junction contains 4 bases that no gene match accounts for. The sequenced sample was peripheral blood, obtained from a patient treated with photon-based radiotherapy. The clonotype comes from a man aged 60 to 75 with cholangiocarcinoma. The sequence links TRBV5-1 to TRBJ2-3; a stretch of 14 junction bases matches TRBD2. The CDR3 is CASSWGLAGDRTDTQYF. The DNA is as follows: TGCGCCAGCAGCTGGGGACTAGCGGGGGATCGCACAGATACGCAGTATTTT.